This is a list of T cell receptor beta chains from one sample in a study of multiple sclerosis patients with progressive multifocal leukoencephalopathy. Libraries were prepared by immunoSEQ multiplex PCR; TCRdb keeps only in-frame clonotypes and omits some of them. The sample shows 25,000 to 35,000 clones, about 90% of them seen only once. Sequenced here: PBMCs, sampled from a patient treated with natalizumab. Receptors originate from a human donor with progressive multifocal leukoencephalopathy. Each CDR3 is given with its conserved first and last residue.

CASSIQTGQNTEAFF,TRBJ1-1,TRBV5-1
CASSPLGTDTQYF,TRBJ2-3,TRBV18
CASSSQGRNGNTIYF,TRBJ1-3,TRBV7-2
CASSQVPGAGELFF,TRBJ2-2,TRBV14
CASTSGAGGGGEQYF,TRBJ2-7,TRBV6-6
CASSFTGTKETQYF,TRBJ2-5,TRBV5-1
CASSQDRDSHEQFF,TRBJ2-1,TRBV4-1
CASSLTVSGMVGSNQPQHF,TRBJ1-5,TRBV27
CASSYSISGNTGELFF,TRBJ2-2,TRBV6-6
CASSYSTGAREQYF,TRBJ2-7,TRBV6-6
CASSAPSTNPTEAFF,TRBJ1-1,TRBV6-1
CASGTLWTGERRVNTGELFF,TRBJ2-2,TRBV12-5
CASSKGYEQYF,TRBJ2-7,TRBV19
CATSIRGQGPSYEQYF,NA,TRBV15
CASGTGGVQPQHF,TRBJ1-5,TRBV4-1
CASSRQGSDADEQYF,TRBJ2-7,TRBV9
CASSEAFLNNEQFF,TRBJ2-1,TRBV6-1
CASSPRAGLYYGYTF,TRBJ1-2,TRBV18
CASRDSTPEKLFF,TRBJ1-4,TRBV19
CASSEEAGGQPQHF,TRBJ1-5,TRBV6-4
CASSLGGGGRPQHF,TRBJ1-5,TRBV5-6
CASSAGTSANEQFF,TRBJ2-1,TRBV7-3
CASSLRRRSNTEAFF,TRBJ1-1,TRBV7-2
CASSPIGQGGRWALSYEQYF,TRBJ2-7,TRBV28
CASSQWEGYTF,TRBJ1-2,TRBV2
CASNLIAADTGELFF,TRBJ2-2,TRBV7-2
CASSQGTSGSNNEQFF,TRBJ2-1,TRBV5-1
CSVERGLSDEQYF,TRBJ2-7,TRBV29-1
CASSQSDFFVEYNEQFF,TRBJ2-1,TRBV4-3